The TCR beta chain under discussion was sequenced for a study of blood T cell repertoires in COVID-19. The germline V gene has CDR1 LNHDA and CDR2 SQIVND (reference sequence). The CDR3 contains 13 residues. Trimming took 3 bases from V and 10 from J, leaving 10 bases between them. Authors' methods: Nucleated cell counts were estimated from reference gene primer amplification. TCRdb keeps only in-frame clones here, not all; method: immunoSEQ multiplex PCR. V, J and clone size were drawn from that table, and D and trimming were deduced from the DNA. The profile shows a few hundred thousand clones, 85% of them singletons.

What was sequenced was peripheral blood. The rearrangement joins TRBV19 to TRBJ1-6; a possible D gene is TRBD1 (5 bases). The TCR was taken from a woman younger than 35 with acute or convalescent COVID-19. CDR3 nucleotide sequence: TGTGCCAGTAGTATCGGAAGGGGCTCACCCCTCCACTTT. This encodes CASSIGRGSPLHF.